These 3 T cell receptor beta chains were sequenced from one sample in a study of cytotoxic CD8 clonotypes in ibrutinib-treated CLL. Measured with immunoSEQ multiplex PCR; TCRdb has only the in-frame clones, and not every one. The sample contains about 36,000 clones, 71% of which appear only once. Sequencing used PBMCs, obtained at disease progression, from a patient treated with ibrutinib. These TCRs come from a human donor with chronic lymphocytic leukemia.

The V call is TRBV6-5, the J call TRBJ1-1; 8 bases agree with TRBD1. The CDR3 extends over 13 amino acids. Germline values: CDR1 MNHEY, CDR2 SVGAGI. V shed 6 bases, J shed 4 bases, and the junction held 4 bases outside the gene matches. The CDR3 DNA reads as TGTGCCAGCAGACCAACAGGGGGCACTGAAGCTTTCTTT. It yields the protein CASRPTGGTEAFF.

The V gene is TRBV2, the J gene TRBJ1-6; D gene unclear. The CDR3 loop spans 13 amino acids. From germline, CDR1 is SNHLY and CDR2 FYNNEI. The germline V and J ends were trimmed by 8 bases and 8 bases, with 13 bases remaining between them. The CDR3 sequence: CASGLSEDSPLHF. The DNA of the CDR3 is TGTGCCAGCGGTCTCTCAGAGGATTCACCCCTCCACTTT.

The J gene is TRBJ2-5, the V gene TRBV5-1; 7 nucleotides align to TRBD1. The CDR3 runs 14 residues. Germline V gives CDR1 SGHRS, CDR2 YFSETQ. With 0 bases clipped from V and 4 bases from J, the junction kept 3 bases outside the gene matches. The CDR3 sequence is CASSLEGGGETQYF. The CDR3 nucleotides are TGCGCCAGCAGCTTGGAAGGGGGCGGAGAGACCCAGTACTTC.